This TCR beta chain stems from a study of T cell repertoires in cytomegalovirus infection. Study-wide context: CMV infection together with matching HLA type was indicated by public TCR beta signatures.

TCRdb recomputed calls from the reads with MiXCR, one row per CDR3 protein. Of a few hundred thousand distinct CDR3 sequences in the sample, roughly 9.5% were seen once. CDR1 SGHTA and CDR2 FQGNSA come from the germline V gene. This CDR3 has 15 amino acids. The V gene end was trimmed by 4 bases and the J gene end by 7 bases; junction bases not matched to a gene: 9. Study-level findings and limits: People with CMV and the relevant HLA were identified by cumulative public TCR beta family frequency. The ex vivo response was dominated by HLA-C-restricted CMV-specific TCR beta clonotypes.

Ten or more counts support this clonotype. Its target is unknown. The source of this sequence is a human donor in good health (CMV status not recorded). Some clones in this sample may be carry-over from other donors' samples. The sample taken for sequencing was PBMCs. This sequence joins TRBV7-2 and TRBJ1-5, with TRBD1 matching over 8 bases. CDR3 in amino acids: CASSSRQGRGQPQHF. As DNA, the CDR3 is TGTGCCAGCAGCTCCCGACAGGGGAGAGGGCAGCCCCAGCATTTT.